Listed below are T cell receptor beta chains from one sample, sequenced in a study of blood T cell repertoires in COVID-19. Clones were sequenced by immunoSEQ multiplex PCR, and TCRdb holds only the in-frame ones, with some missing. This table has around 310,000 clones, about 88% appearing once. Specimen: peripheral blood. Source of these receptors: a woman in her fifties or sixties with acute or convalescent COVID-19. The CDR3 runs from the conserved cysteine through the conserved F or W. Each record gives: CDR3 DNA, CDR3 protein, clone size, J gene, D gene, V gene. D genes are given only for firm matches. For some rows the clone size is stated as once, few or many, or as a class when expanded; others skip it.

CDR3nt: TGTGCCAGCACCCTTGGACAGGAGCAGTTCTTC
CDR3aa: CASTLGQEQFF
abundance: -
j_gene: TRBJ2-1
d_gene: -
v_gene: TRBV6-5

CDR3nt: TGTGCCAGCAGTTTGCGGGACAGGGGAAAGAATGAGCAGTTCTTC
CDR3aa: CASSLRDRGKNEQFF
abundance: few
j_gene: TRBJ2-1
d_gene: TRBD1
v_gene: TRBV28

CDR3nt: TGTGCCAGCAGCTTTAGCCCGTCTAGCTCATACTTC
CDR3aa: CASSFSPSSSYF
abundance: -
j_gene: TRBJ2-5
d_gene: -
v_gene: TRBV7-8

CDR3nt: TGTGCCAGCAGTCCGACACGCCCGATGATAAATGAGCAGTTCTTC
CDR3aa: CASSPTRPMINEQFF
abundance: once
j_gene: TRBJ2-1
d_gene: -
v_gene: TRBV7-3

CDR3nt: TGTGCCAGCAGCCTCCTTGGAGGGAGAGAGACCCAGTACTTC
CDR3aa: CASSLLGGRETQYF
abundance: -
j_gene: TRBJ2-5
d_gene: -
v_gene: TRBV6-5

CDR3nt: TGCGCCAGCAGCCAAGTCGAGACAGGTGGGAATTCACCCCTCCACTTT
CDR3aa: CASSQVETGGNSPLHF
abundance: -
j_gene: TRBJ1-6
d_gene: -
v_gene: TRBV4-3

CDR3nt: TGCGCCAGCAGCTTGTTGCGCAGGGACACAGATACGCAGTATTTT
CDR3aa: CASSLLRRDTDTQYF
abundance: -
j_gene: TRBJ2-3
d_gene: -
v_gene: TRBV5-1

CDR3nt: TGTGCCAGTAGTATAGATTCCGGAGCGTTCTATGGCTACACCTTC
CDR3aa: CASSIDSGAFYGYTF
abundance: once
j_gene: TRBJ1-2
d_gene: -
v_gene: TRBV19

CDR3nt: TGCGCCAGCAGCCAAGATACGAGCTCTGGCTACACCTTC
CDR3aa: CASSQDTSSGYTF
abundance: -
j_gene: TRBJ1-2
d_gene: -
v_gene: TRBV4-1

CDR3nt: TGTGCCAGCAGCTTTGGGGGGATGAATGAAAAACTGTTTTTT
CDR3aa: CASSFGGMNEKLFF
abundance: many
j_gene: TRBJ1-4
d_gene: -
v_gene: TRBV7-9

CDR3nt: TGCAGCGTTGACGGCGGGGCAAACATTCAGTACTTC
CDR3aa: CSVDGGANIQYF
abundance: -
j_gene: TRBJ2-4
d_gene: -
v_gene: TRBV29-1

CDR3nt: TGTGCCAGTAGCCCCGGGACAGCGAACACTGAAGCTTTCTTT
CDR3aa: CASSPGTANTEAFF
abundance: -
j_gene: TRBJ1-1
d_gene: TRBD1
v_gene: TRBV19

CDR3nt: TGTGCCAGCAGCCCGGGACTGCCCTCCTACGAGCAGTACTTC
CDR3aa: CASSPGLPSYEQYF
abundance: once
j_gene: TRBJ2-7
d_gene: -
v_gene: TRBV7-9

CDR3nt: TGTGCCAGAAGCTTACGTCGCTCCTCGGGTACGGGTGTGGCGCCCCAGCATTTT
CDR3aa: CARSLRRSSGTGVAPQHF
abundance: -
j_gene: TRBJ1-5
d_gene: -
v_gene: TRBV7-5

CDR3nt: TGTGCCTCCGGATTACGCGGGACAGGGGGTGAAAAACTGTTTTTT
CDR3aa: CASGLRGTGGEKLFF
abundance: -
j_gene: TRBJ1-4
d_gene: TRBD1
v_gene: TRBV28

CDR3nt: TGTGCCAGCAGCTCGGGGAGGGGTCGAGGGTCCTACGAGCAGTACTTC
CDR3aa: CASSSGRGRGSYEQYF
abundance: -
j_gene: TRBJ2-7
d_gene: TRBD2
v_gene: TRBV7-2

CDR3nt: TGTGCCAGCAGTTCCCCTTTCACAGGGCTTGGAGGCAATCAGCCCCAGCATTTT
CDR3aa: CASSSPFTGLGGNQPQHF
abundance: -
j_gene: TRBJ1-5
d_gene: -
v_gene: TRBV28

CDR3nt: TGTGCCAGCAGTCCGACAGGGGTCGGAAAACTGTTTTTT
CDR3aa: CASSPTGVGKLFF
abundance: -
j_gene: TRBJ1-4
d_gene: TRBD1
v_gene: TRBV6-5

CDR3nt: TGTGCCACCAGTGACGACAGGACAGGGAGGACTGAAGCTTTCTTT
CDR3aa: CATSDDRTGRTEAFF
abundance: -
j_gene: TRBJ1-1
d_gene: TRBD1
v_gene: TRBV24-1

CDR3nt: TGTGCCACCGGCGGGGGGCTGGTTGAAAAACTGTTTTTT
CDR3aa: CATGGGLVEKLFF
abundance: -
j_gene: TRBJ1-4
d_gene: -
v_gene: TRBV27

CDR3nt: TGTGCCAGCCTCCGTGGGCCTGAGACAGGGATCGGCGGGGAGCTGTTTTTT
CDR3aa: CASLRGPETGIGGELFF
abundance: many
j_gene: TRBJ2-2
d_gene: TRBD1
v_gene: TRBV28

CDR3nt: TGTGCCAGCAGTTACGGGCTAGCGGGGGGAGAGCAGTTCTTC
CDR3aa: CASSYGLAGGEQFF
abundance: -
j_gene: TRBJ2-1
d_gene: TRBD2
v_gene: TRBV6-5

CDR3nt: TGCGCCAGCAGCTTGGCAGGGTTTGGAAACACCATATATTTT
CDR3aa: CASSLAGFGNTIYF
abundance: -
j_gene: TRBJ1-3
d_gene: -
v_gene: TRBV5-1

CDR3nt: TGTGCCAGCAGTTTATCAGGGGGCCATGAAAAACTGTTTTTT
CDR3aa: CASSLSGGHEKLFF
abundance: -
j_gene: TRBJ1-4
d_gene: TRBD1
v_gene: TRBV28

CDR3nt: TGTGCCAGCTCACCGAGACAGGGCTTTTACAATGAGCAGTTCTTC
CDR3aa: CASSPRQGFYNEQFF
abundance: -
j_gene: TRBJ2-1
d_gene: TRBD1
v_gene: TRBV18

CDR3nt: TGTGCCACGAGACTAGCGGGGCAGAACGAGCAGTACTTC
CDR3aa: CATRLAGQNEQYF
abundance: -
j_gene: TRBJ2-7
d_gene: TRBD2
v_gene: TRBV6-5

CDR3nt: TGTGCCAGCCTGCGAAACAGGGGAAATAATTCACCCCTCCACTTT
CDR3aa: CASLRNRGNNSPLHF
abundance: -
j_gene: TRBJ1-6
d_gene: TRBD1
v_gene: TRBV5-6

CDR3nt: TGTGCCAGCAGCTTATCAGCCTCGGGCGGGGAAGCTTTCTTT
CDR3aa: CASSLSASGGEAFF
abundance: -
j_gene: TRBJ1-1
d_gene: -
v_gene: TRBV11-3

CDR3nt: TGTGCCAGCAGTTACCGGGACAGGGAGAATCAGCCCCAGCATTTT
CDR3aa: CASSYRDRENQPQHF
abundance: -
j_gene: TRBJ1-5
d_gene: TRBD1
v_gene: TRBV5-6

CDR3nt: TGTGCCAGCAGTTACGGCCTCAACACAGATACGCAGTATTTT
CDR3aa: CASSYGLNTDTQYF
abundance: -
j_gene: TRBJ2-3
d_gene: -
v_gene: TRBV6-2/TRBV6-3

CDR3nt: TGCAGCGTTGTTGGAGGACCCGGGGAGCTGTTTTTT
CDR3aa: CSVVGGPGELFF
abundance: once
j_gene: TRBJ2-2
d_gene: -
v_gene: TRBV29-1

CDR3nt: TGTGCCAGCAGTCGGGATAGCAATCAGCCCCAGCATTTT
CDR3aa: CASSRDSNQPQHF
abundance: -
j_gene: TRBJ1-5
d_gene: -
v_gene: TRBV28

CDR3nt: TGTGCCAGCAGCCCGAGCGGGAGAGGCAATGAGCAGTTCTTC
CDR3aa: CASSPSGRGNEQFF
abundance: -
j_gene: TRBJ2-1
d_gene: TRBD2
v_gene: TRBV7-2

CDR3nt: TGTGCCAGAAGCTTGGGTAGGGAGGATGGTGGCTACACCTTC
CDR3aa: CARSLGREDGGYTF
abundance: -
j_gene: TRBJ1-2
d_gene: -
v_gene: TRBV5-3

CDR3nt: TGTGCCAGTAGAGGGGGGGGAGTCGGCAACTATGGCTACACCTTC
CDR3aa: CASRGGGVGNYGYTF
abundance: -
j_gene: TRBJ1-2
d_gene: -
v_gene: TRBV19

CDR3nt: TGTGCCAGTAGTATTAAAGGGGCCCTGAACACCGGGGAGCTGTTTTTT
CDR3aa: CASSIKGALNTGELFF
abundance: -
j_gene: TRBJ2-2
d_gene: -
v_gene: TRBV19